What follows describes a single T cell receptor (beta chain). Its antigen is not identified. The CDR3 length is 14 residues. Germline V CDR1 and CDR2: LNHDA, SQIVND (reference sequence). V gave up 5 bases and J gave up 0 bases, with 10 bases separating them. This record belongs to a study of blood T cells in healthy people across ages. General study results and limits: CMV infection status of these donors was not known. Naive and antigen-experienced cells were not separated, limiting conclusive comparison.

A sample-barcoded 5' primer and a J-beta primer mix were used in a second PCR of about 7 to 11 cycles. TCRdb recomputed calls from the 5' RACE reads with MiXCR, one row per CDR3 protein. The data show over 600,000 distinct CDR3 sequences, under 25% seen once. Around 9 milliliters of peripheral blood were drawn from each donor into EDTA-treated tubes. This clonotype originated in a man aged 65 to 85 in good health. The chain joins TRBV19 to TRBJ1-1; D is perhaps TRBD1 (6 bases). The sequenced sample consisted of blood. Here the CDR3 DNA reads TGTGCCAGTAGTCCGGGACACATGAACACTGAAGCTTTCTTT. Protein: CASSPGHMNTEAFF.